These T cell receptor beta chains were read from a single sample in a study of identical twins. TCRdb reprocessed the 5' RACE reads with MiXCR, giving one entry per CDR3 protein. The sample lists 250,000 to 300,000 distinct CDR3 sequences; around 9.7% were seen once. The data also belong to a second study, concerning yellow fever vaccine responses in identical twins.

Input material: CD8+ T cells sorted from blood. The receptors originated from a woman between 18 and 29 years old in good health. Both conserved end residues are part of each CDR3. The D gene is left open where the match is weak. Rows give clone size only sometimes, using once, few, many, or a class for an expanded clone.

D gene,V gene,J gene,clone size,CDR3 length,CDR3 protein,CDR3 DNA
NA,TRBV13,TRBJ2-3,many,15,CASSWAGPSPDTQYF,TGTGCCAGCAGCTGGGCGGGGCCGTCCCCAGATACGCAGTATTTT
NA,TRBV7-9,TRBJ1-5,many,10,CAVGVQPQHF,TGTGCGGTCGGGGTCCAGCCCCAGCATTTT
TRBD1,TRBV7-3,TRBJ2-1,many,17,CASSLGIQGARYNEQFF,TGTGCCAGCAGCTTAGGGATCCAGGGGGCAAGATACAATGAGCAGTTCTTC
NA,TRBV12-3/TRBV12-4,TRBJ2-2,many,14,CASSPKQDTGELFF,TGTGCCAGCAGCCCGAAACAGGACACCGGGGAGCTGTTTTTT
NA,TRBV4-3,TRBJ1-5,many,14,CASSQDMRNQPQHF,TGCGCCAGCAGCCAAGATATGAGGAATCAGCCCCAGCATTTT
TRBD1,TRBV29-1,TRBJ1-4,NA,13,CSVYRGGDEKLFF,TGCAGCGTCTACAGGGGAGGGGATGAAAAACTGTTTTTT
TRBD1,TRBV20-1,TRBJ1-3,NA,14,CSAAQGGPGNTIYF,TGCAGTGCAGCACAGGGGGGTCCTGGAAACACCATATATTTT
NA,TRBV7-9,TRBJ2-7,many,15,CASLLTSGTPYEQYF,TGTGCCAGCCTCCTGACGAGCGGGACACCCTACGAGCAGTACTTC
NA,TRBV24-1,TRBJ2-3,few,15,CATSDYPGSTDTQYF,TGTGCCACCAGTGATTACCCAGGGAGCACAGATACGCAGTATTTT
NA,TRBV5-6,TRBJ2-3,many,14,CASSFFQGADTQYF,TGTGCCAGCAGCTTTTTCCAGGGCGCAGATACGCAGTATTTT
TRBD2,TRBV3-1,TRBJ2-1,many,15,CASSQEGGKSNEQFF,TGTGCCAGCAGCCAAGAGGGGGGGAAAAGCAATGAGCAGTTCTTC
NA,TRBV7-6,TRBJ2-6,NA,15,CASSLYRSGANVLTF,TGTGCCAGCAGCTTATATCGCTCTGGGGCCAACGTCCTGACTTTC
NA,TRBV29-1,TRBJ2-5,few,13,CSALMYSQETQYF,TGCAGCGCCCTTATGTATAGCCAAGAGACCCAGTACTTC
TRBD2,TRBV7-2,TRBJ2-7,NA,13,CASSPWEGYEQYF,TGTGCCAGCAGCCCATGGGAGGGCTACGAGCAGTACTTC
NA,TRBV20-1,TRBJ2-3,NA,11,CSPQVGDTQYF,TGCAGTCCCCAAGTTGGGGATACGCAGTATTTT
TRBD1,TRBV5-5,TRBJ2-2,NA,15,CASSLRQGKTGELFF,TGTGCCAGCAGCTTACGACAGGGAAAAACCGGGGAGCTGTTTTTT
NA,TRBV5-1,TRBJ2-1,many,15,CASSETGPRGNEQFF,TGCGCCAGCAGCGAAACGGGCCCCAGAGGCAATGAGCAGTTCTTC
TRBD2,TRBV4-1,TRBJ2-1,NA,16,CASSRPGTSSYNEQFF,TGCGCCAGCAGCCGCCCAGGGACTAGCTCCTACAATGAGCAGTTCTTC
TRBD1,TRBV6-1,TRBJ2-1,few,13,CASTAGGSDEQFF,TGTGCCAGCACCGCAGGGGGTAGCGATGAGCAGTTCTTC
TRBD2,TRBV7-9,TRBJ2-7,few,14,CASSSAGGEGEQYF,TGTGCCAGCAGCTCAGCGGGAGGGGAGGGCGAGCAGTACTTC
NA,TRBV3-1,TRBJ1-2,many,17,CASSHSKLRDSDYGYTF,TGTGCCAGCAGCCATTCGAAACTCCGGGACTCGGACTATGGCTACACCTTC
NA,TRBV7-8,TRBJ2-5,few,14,CASSEVLYQETQYF,TGTGCCAGCAGCGAAGTTTTGTACCAAGAGACCCAGTACTTC
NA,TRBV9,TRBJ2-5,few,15,CASSASFTRRETQYF,TGTGCCAGCAGCGCCTCCTTTACCCGGCGGGAGACCCAGTACTTC
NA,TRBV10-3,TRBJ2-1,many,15,CAISESGSAYNEQFF,TGTGCCATCAGTGAGTCAGGGAGTGCCTACAATGAGCAGTTCTTC
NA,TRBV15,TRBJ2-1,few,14,CATSRTGTYNEQFF,TGTGCCACCAGCCGGACGGGGACCTACAATGAGCAGTTCTTC
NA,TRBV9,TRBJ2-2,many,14,CASRGRTATGELFF,TGTGCCAGCAGGGGTCGGACAGCCACCGGGGAGCTGTTTTTT
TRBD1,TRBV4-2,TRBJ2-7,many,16,CASSQRTGTASSEQYF,TGTGCCAGCAGCCAACGCACCGGGACAGCCTCCTCCGAGCAGTACTTC
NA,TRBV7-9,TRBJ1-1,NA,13,CASRRPENTEGFF,TGTGCCAGCAGGCGACCGGAGAACACTGAAGGTTTCTTT
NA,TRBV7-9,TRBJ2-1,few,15,CASSTLQGTQNEQFF,TGTGCCAGCAGCACCCTACAGGGAACGCAGAATGAGCAGTTCTTC